This T cell receptor (beta chain) was identified during a study of regulatory T cells in long-lasting Graves disease. This clonotype has at least ten counts. What it binds is unknown. In building TCR beta libraries, iRepertoire HTBI primers were used together with Arm-PCR of CDR3 regions. TCRdb itself ran the multiplex PCR reads through MiXCR, one entry per CDR3 protein. The sample carries roughly 430,000 distinct CDR3 sequences, about a sixth recorded once. The V and J ends lost 5 bases and 6 bases respectively, with 14 bases between them. Germline CDR1 reads LGHDT; CDR2 reads YNNKEL (reference sequence). This CDR3 region has 14 residues. Study results and limitations: Newly diagnosed Graves' patients had higher TCR diversity than persistent ones.

Time point defined: newly diagnosed GD, antithyroid drugs for less than 3 months. Isolated PBMC RNA provided the starting material for the TCR library. Nine milliliters of peripheral blood went into EDTA tubes. This sample also belongs to another study, concerning T cells in Graves' hyperthyroidism and ophthalmopathy. That paper notes: Those with hyperthyroidism were 18 to 65 years old, newly diagnosed, and ill for under 2 months. With the HTBI primer set, the TCR CDR3 went through a first round of RT-PCR.

The chain combines TRBV3-1 with TRBJ2-1; maybe TRBD2 (6 bases). The starting material was peripheral blood mononuclear cells (PBMCs), obtained at new diagnosis, from a patient treated with antithyroid drugs. This TCR was recovered from a woman aged 30 to 39 with Graves disease. CDR3 region: CASSDFGSINEQFF. CDR3 DNA sequence: TGTGCCAGCAGCGACTTCGGGAGTATCAATGAGCAGTTCTTC.